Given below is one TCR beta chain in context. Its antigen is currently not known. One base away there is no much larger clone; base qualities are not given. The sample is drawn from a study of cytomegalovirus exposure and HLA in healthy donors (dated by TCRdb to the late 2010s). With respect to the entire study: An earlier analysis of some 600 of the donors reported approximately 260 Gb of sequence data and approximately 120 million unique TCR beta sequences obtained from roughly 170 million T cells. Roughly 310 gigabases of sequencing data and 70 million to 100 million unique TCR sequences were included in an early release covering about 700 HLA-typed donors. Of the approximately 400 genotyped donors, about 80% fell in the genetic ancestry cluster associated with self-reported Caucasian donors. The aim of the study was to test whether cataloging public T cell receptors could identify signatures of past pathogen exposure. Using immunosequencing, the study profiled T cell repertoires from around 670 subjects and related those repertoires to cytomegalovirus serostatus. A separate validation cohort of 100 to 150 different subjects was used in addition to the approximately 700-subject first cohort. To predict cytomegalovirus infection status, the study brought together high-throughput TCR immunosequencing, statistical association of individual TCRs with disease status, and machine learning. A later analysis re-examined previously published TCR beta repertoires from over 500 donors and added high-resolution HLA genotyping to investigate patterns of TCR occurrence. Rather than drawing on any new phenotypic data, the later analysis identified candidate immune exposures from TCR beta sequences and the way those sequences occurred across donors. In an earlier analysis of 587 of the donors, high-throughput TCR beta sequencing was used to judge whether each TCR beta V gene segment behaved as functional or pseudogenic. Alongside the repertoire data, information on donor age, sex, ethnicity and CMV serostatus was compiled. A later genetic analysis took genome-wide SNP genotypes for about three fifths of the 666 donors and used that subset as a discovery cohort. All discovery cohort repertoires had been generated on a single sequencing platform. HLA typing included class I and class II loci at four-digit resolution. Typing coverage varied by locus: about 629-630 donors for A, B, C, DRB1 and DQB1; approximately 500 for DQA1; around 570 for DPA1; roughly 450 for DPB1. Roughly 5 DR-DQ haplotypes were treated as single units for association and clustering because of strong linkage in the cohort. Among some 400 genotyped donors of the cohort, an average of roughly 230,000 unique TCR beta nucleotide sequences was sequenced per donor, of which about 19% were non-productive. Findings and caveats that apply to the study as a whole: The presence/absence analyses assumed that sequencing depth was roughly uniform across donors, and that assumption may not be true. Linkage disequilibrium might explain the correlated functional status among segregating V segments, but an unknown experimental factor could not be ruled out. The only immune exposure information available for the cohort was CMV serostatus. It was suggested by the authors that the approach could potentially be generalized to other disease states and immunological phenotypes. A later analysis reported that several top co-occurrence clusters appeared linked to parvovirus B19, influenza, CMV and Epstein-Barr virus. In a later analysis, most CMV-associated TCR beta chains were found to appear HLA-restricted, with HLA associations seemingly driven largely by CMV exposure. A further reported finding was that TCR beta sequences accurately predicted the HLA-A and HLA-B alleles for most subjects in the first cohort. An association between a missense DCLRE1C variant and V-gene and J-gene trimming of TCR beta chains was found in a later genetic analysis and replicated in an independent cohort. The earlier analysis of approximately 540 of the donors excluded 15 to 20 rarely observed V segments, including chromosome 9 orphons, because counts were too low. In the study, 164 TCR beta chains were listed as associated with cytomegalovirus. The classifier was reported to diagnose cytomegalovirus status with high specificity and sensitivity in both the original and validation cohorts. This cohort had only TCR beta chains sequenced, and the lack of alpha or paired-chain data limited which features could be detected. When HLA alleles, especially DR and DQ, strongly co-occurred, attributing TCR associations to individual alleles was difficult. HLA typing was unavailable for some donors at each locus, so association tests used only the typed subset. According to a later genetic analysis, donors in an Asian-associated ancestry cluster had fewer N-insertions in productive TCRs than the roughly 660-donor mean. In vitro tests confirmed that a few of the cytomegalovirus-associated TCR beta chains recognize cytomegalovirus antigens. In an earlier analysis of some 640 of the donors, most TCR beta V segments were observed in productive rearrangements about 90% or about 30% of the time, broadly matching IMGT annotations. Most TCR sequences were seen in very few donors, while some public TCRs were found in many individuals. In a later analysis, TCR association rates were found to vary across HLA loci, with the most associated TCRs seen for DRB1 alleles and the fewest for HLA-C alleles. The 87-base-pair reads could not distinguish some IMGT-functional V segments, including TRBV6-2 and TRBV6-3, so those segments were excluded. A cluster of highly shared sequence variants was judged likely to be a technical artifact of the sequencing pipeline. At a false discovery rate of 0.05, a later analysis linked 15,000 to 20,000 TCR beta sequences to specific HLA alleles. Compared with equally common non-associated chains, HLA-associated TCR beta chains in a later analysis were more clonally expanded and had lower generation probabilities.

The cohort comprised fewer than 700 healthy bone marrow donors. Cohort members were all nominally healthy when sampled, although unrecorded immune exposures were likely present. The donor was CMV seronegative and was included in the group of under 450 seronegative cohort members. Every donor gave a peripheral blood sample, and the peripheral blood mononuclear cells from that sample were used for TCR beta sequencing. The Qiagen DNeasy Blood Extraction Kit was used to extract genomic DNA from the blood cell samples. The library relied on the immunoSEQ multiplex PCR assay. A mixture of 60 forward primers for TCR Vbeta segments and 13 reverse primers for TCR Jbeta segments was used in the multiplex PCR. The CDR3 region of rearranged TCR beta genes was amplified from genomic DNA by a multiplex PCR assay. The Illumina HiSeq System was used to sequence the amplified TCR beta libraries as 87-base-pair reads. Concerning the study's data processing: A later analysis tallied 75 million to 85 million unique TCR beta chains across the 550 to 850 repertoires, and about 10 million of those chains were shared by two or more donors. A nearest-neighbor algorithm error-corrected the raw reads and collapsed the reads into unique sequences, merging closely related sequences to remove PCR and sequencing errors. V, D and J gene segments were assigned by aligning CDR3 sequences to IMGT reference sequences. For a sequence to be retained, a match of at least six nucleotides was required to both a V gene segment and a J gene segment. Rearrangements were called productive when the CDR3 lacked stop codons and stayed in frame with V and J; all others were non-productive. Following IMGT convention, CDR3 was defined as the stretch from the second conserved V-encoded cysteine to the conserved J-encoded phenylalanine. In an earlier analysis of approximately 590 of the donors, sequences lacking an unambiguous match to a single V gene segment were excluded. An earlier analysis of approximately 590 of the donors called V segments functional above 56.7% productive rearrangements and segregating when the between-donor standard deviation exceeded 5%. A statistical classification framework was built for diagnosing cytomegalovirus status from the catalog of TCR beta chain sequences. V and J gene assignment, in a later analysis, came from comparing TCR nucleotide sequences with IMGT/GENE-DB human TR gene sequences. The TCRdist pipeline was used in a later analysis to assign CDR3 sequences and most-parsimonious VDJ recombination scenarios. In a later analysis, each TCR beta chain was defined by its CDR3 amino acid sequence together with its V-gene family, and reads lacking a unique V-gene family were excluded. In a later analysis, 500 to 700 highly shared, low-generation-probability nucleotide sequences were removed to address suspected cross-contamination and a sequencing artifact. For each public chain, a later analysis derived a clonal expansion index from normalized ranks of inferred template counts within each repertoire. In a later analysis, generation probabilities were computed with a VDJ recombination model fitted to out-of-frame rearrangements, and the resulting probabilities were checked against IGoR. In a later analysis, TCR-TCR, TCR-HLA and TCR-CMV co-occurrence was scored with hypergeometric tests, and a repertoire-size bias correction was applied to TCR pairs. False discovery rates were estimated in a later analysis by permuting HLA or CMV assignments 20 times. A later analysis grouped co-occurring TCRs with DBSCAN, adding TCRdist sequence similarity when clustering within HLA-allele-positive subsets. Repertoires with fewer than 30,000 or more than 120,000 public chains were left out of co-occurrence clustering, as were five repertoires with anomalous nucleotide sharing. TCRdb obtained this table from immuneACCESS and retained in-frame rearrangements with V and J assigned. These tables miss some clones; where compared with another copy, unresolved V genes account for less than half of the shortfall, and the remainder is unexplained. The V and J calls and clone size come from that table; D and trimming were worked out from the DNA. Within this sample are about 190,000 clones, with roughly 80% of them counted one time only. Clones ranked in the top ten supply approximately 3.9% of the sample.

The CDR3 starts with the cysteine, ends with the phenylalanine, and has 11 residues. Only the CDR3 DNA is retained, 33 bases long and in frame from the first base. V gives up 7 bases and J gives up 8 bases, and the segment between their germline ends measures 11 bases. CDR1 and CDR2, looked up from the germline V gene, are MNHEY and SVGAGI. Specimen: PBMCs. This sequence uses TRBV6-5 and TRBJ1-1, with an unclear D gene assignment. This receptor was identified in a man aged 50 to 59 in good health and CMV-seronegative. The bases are TGTGCCAGCATAAGAGCCGGGGAAGCTTTCTTT. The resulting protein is CASIRAGEAFF.